The present T cell receptor beta chain was sequenced within a study of identical twins. Overall study findings and caveats: Carriage of fewer insertions was seen in abundant cord blood beta clonotypes, whereas memory repertoires showed none.

Healthy Caucasians alone served as donors. TCRdb re-analysed the 5' RACE reads in MiXCR, keeping a single row per CDR3 protein. Altogether 1.5 million to 2 million distinct CDR3 sequences are present, about 30% being singletons, with the ten largest covering about 0.3%. The CDR3 is 19 amino acids. Losses at the gene ends were 3 bases for V and 3 bases for J; bases not matched to a gene: 18. Germline assignment: CDR1 SGHVS and CDR2 FQNEAQ. This clonotype was counted between two and nine times. Its antigen is not identified. Sequenced: cord blood. This TCR derives from a newborn girl in good health. The chain uses TRBV7-8 and TRBJ2-7; TRBD2 agrees at 9 bases. CDR3 DNA: TGTGCCAGCAGCTTCCCTGCGGGAGGGCCGTACTACTACTACTACGAGCAGTACTTC. Translation: CASSFPAGGPYYYYYEQYF.